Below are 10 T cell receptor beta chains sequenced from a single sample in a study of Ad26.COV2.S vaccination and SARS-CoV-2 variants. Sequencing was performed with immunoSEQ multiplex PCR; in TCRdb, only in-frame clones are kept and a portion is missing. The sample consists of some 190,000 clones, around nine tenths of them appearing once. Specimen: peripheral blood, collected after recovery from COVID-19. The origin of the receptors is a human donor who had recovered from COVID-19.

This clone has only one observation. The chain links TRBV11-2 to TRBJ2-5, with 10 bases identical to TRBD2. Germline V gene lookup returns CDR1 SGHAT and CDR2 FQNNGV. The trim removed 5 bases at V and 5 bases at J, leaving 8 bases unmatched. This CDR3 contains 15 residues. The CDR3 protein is CASSMILAGDETQYF. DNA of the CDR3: TGTGCCAGCAGCATGATTCTAGCGGGAGATGAGACCCAGTACTTC.

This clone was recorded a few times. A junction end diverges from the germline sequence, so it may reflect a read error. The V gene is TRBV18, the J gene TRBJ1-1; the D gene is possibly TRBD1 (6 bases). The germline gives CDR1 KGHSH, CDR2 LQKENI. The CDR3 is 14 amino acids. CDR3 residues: CASLPPEGDTEAFF. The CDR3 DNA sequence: TGTGCCAGCTTACCACCCGAGGGGGACACTGAAGCTTTCTTT.

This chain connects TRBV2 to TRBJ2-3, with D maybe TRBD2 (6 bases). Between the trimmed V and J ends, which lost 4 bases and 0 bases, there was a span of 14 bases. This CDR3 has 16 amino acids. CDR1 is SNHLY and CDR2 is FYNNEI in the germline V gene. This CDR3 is CASSVTSSGSTDTQYF. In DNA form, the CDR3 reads TGTGCCAGCAGTGTAACTTCGAGCGGGAGCACAGATACGCAGTATTTT.

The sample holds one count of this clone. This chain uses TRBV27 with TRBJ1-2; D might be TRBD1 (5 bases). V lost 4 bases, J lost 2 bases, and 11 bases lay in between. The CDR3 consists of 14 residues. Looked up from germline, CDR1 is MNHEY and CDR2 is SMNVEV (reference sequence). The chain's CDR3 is CASSWRGSNYGYTF. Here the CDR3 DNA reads TGTGCCAGCAGTTGGAGGGGATCAAACTATGGCTACACCTTC.

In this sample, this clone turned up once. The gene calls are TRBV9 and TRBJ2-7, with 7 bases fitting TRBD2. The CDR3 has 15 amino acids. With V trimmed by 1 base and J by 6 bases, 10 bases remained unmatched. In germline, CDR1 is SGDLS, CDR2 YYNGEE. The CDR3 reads CASSVRPGGPSEQYF. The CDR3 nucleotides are TGTGCCAGCAGCGTACGACCGGGGGGACCCTCCGAGCAGTACTTC.

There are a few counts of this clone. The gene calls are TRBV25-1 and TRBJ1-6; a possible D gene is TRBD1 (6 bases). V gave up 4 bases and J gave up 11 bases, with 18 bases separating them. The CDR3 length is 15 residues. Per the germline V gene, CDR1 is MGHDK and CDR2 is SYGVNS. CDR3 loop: CASSAGASVFPPLHF. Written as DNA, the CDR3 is TGTGCCAGCAGTGCAGGGGCCTCCGTCTTTCCACCCCTCCACTTT.

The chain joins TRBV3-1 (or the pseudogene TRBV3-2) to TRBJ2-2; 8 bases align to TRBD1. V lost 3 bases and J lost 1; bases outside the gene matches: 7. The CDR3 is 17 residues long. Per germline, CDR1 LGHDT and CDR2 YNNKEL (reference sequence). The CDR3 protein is CASSQFGTGENTGELFF. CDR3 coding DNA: TGTGCCAGCAGCCAGTTCGGGACAGGAGAGAACACCGGGGAGCTGTTTTTT.

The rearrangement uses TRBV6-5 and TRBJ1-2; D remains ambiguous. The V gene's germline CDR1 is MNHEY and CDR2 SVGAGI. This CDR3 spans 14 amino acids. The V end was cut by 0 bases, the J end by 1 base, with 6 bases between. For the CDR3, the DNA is TGTGCCAGCAGTTACTCTGAAGGTAACTATGGCTACACCTTC. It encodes CASSYSEGNYGYTF.

The CDR3 sequence: CASSSDALITDTQYF. In nucleotides, the CDR3 is TGTGCCAGCAGCTCGGACGCCCTTATCACAGATACGCAGTATTTT. V usage is TRBV5-8 and J usage is TRBJ2-3; D is undetermined. Germline V CDR1 and CDR2: SGHTS, YDEGEE. Trimming left V 3 bases short and J 2 bases short, with 13 bases between. The CDR3 sequence is 15 residues long. Drawing the rest from reference TRBV5-8 and TRBJ2-3, the complete variable domain is EAGVTQSPTHLIKTRGQQATLRCSPISGHTSVYWYQQALGLGLQFLLWYDEGEERNRGNFPPRFSGRQFPNYSSELNVNALELEDSALYLCASSSDALITDTQYFGPGTRLTVL.

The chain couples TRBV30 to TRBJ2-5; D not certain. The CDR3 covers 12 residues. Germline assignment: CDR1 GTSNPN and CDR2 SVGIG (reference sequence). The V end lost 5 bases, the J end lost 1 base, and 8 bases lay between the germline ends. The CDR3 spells CAWGGFQETQYF. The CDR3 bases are TGTGCCTGGGGTGGGTTCCAAGAGACCCAGTACTTC.